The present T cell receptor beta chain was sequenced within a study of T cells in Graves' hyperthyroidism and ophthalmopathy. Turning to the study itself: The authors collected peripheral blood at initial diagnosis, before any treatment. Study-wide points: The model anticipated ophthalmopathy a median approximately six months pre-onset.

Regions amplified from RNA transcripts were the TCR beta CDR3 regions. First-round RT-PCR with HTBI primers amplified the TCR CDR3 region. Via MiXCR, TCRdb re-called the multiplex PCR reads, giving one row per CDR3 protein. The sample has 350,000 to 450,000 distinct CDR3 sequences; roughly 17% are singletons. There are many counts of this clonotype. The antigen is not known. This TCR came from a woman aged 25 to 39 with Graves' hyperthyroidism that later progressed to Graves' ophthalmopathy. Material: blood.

The CDR3 loop is CASSGTSGENSYNEQFF. The CDR3 DNA is TGTGCCAGCAGTGGGACTAGCGGGGAGAACTCCTACAATGAGCAGTTCTTC. The V and J genes are TRBV12-3 or TRBV12-4 and TRBJ2-1; 13 bases are a match to TRBD2. The CDR3 has 17 amino acids. The junction had 4 bases not matched to a gene; V was cut back by 5 bases and J by 0 bases.